This T cell receptor beta chain came from a study of cytomegalovirus exposure and HLA in healthy donors. Study-wide background: Later, an analysis reported that the roughly 120 validation repertoires had used the same platform as the roughly 650 first-cohort repertoires. Notes on the study in general: Both high specificity and high sensitivity reportedly marked the classifier's diagnosis of cytomegalovirus status. Rarity characterized most TCR sequences, yet some public TCRs appeared in many donors.

As to this clone: What it binds is not known.

Sequencing was performed with immunoSEQ multiplex PCR; in TCRdb, only in-frame clones are kept and a portion is missing. The sample shows some 48,000 clones, about 94% of them seen only once. Germline V gene data show CDR1 as MDHEN and CDR2 as SYDVKM. The CDR3 is 14 amino acids. V was cut by 6 bases and J by 0 bases, with 9 bases left in between. Sample: PBMCs. This sequence was found in a woman between 18 and 29 years old in good health and CMV-seropositive. The chain has TRBV28 and TRBJ2-1; D is possibly TRBD2 (5 bases). The CDR3 sequence: CASRDFSSYNEQFF. CDR3 in DNA: TGTGCCAGCAGGGACTTCAGCTCCTACAATGAGCAGTTCTTC.